Listed below are T cell receptor beta chains from one sample, sequenced in a study of cytomegalovirus exposure and HLA in healthy donors. Clones were read by immunoSEQ multiplex PCR, and TCRdb kept only the in-frame ones, dropping some. The table records 95,000 to 100,000 clones, under 80% of them present only once. Material for sequencing was PBMCs. The receptor set was obtained from a man in his forties in good health and CMV-seropositive. Each CDR3 is given with its conserved first and last residue. A D gene is named only where the DNA matches it firmly. Clone size is stated in some rows and not others, as once, few, many or a class when expanded.

>-|-|TRBV15|TRBJ2-1
TGTGCCACCAGCAGAGTAGGAGGAGGGAACAATGAGCAGTTCTTC
CATSRVGGGNNEQFF
>TRBD1|-|TRBV7-9|TRBJ2-7
TGTGCCAGCAGCTTAGAGGCGGACAGGTTCTCCTACGAGCAGTACTTC
CASSLEADRFSYEQYF
>-|-|TRBV29-1|TRBJ2-3
TGCAGCGTTGAAGACATTACCGCGGTCTCCACAGATACGCAGTATTTT
CSVEDITAVSTDTQYF
>-|-|TRBV5-4|TRBJ1-3
TGTGCCAGCAGCTTACAGGGTAGTGGAAACACCATATATTTT
CASSLQGSGNTIYF
>-|few|TRBV11-2|TRBJ2-6
TGTGCCAGCAGCTCCCGAGGCCAGGGGCTTATCTCTGGGGCCAACGTCCTGACTTTC
CASSSRGQGLISGANVLTF
>-|few|TRBV7-9|TRBJ2-2
TGTTCCAGCAGCTTAGCGCGGCAGGGGAGCGCCGGGGAGCTGTTTTTT
CSSSLARQGSAGELFF
>TRBD2|-|TRBV19|TRBJ2-1
TGTGCCAGTAGTTTATCAGCTAGCGGGGTTGTAAAGCAGTTCTTC
CASSLSASGVVKQFF
>TRBD1|once|TRBV19|TRBJ2-1
TGTGCCAGTAGTGCCACCGGGACAGCCTACAATGAGCAGTTCTTC
CASSATGTAYNEQFF
>-|-|TRBV5-6|TRBJ1-1
TGTGCCAGCAGCGCTGCTTATTGGCAATGGAACACTGAAGCTTTCTTT
CASSAAYWQWNTEAFF
>-|few|TRBV18|TRBJ2-5
TGTGCCAGCTCACAGACAGAAGGGGAAGAGACCCAGTACTTC
CASSQTEGEETQYF
>-|-|TRBV6-6|TRBJ2-2
TGTGCCAGCAGTAGACTAGTCTCCCTCCCCGGGGAGCTGTTTTTT
CASSRLVSLPGELFF
>TRBD2|-|TRBV11-2|TRBJ2-5
TGTGCCAGCAGCTTGATGCGGGGGGGGCAGACCCAGTACTTC
CASSLMRGGQTQYF
>TRBD2|-|TRBV10-3|TRBJ2-2
TGTGCCATCAGTGAAGAGGCGGGAGCTTTCGGGGAGCTGTTTTTT
CAISEEAGAFGELFF
>-|few|TRBV6-5|TRBJ1-1
TGTGCCAGCGGCTTCCCAGGGGACACTGAAGCTTTCTTT
CASGFPGDTEAFF
>TRBD1|once|TRBV7-2|TRBJ2-7
TGTGCCAGCAGCTTACAGGGACAGGGGAAGATCGAGCAGTACTTC
CASSLQGQGKIEQYF
>TRBD1|-|TRBV18|TRBJ1-5
TGTGCCAGCTCAGGACAGGGGAATCAGCCCCAGCATTTT
CASSGQGNQPQHF
>TRBD2|-|TRBV7-6|TRBJ2-1
TGTGCCAGCAGCGCCCTCGCGACTAGCGGGGGGGCCGATGAGCAGTTCTTC
CASSALATSGGADEQFF
>-|-|TRBV5-4|TRBJ2-1
TGTGCCAGCAGCTTGCGACTTGTCAATGAGCAGTTCTTC
CASSLRLVNEQFF
>-|-|TRBV2|TRBJ1-2
TGTGCCAGCAGTTCGGACAGCGAGGTTGGCTACACCTTC
CASSSDSEVGYTF
>-|-|TRBV5-4|TRBJ2-5
TGTGCCAGCAGCCCGGGTGGTAGCGGAGGGGAGACCCAGTACTTC
CASSPGGSGGETQYF
>TRBD1|-|TRBV5-4|TRBJ2-5
TGTGCCAGCAGCAAGAACAGGGGGAAACAAGAGACCCAGTACTTC
CASSKNRGKQETQYF
>-|-|TRBV27|TRBJ2-7
TGTGCCAGCAGCCTACGACAGGCCTTGACGGTACCCTACGAGCAGTACTTC
CASSLRQALTVPYEQYF
>TRBD1|-|TRBV7-2|TRBJ1-6
TGTGCCAGCAGCTCCCGACAGGGGGCAAAGTCCTATAATTCACCCCTCCACTTT
CASSSRQGAKSYNSPLHF
>TRBD1|-|TRBV4-3|TRBJ1-2
TGCGCCAGCAGCCAGAGGGGGACAGGGAAAAACTATGGCTACACCTTC
CASSQRGTGKNYGYTF
>TRBD2|few|TRBV14|TRBJ2-5
TGTGCCAGCAGCCAAGAGGTTGGGCTAGCGGGTCAAGAGACCCAGTACTTC
CASSQEVGLAGQETQYF
>TRBD1|-|TRBV7-9|TRBJ1-6
TGTGCCAGCGCACCCACGGACAGGGGCAGGTATTCACCCCTCCACTTT
CASAPTDRGRYSPLHF
>-|-|TRBV21-1|TRBJ2-3
TGTGCCAGCAGCTCCCGGACTAGCGAGCGCACAGATACGCAGTATTTT
CASSSRTSERTDTQYF
>TRBD1|-|TRBV7-2|TRBJ1-3
TGTGCCAGCAGCCTCTGGACAGGGGCAGCTGGAAACACCATATATTTT
CASSLWTGAAGNTIYF
>-|-|TRBV28|TRBJ2-6
TGTGCCAGCGCCGACGACAGACGCCGACTCTCTGGGGCCAACGTCCTGACTTTC
CASADDRRRLSGANVLTF
>-|few|TRBV28|TRBJ2-1
TGTGCCAGCAGTTCCCCAGATAACAATGAGCAGTTCTTC
CASSSPDNNEQFF
>-|once|TRBV2|TRBJ2-5
TGTGCCAGCAGAGAGGAGACCCAGTACTTC
CASREETQYF
>TRBD2|-|TRBV28|TRBJ2-3
TGTGCCAGCCTGGGACTATCAATGATAGATACGCAGTATTTT
CASLGLSMIDTQYF
>TRBD2|once|TRBV28|TRBJ2-3
TGTGCCAGCAGCCCTAGCGGGAGCTGGGCAGATACGCAGTATTTT
CASSPSGSWADTQYF
>-|-|TRBV4-3|TRBJ2-2
TGCGCCAGCAGCCAAGACGTAAGGGGCACTGGGGAGCTGTTTTTT
CASSQDVRGTGELFF
>TRBD1|-|TRBV18|TRBJ1-1
TGTGCCAGCTCACCACCGAGCGGACAGGGGAAGGAAGCTTTCTTT
CASSPPSGQGKEAFF
>TRBD2|-|TRBV4-3|TRBJ2-2
TGCGCCAGCAGCCAAGTCGGAGCGGGAGGCGGGGAGCTGTTTTTT
CASSQVGAGGGELFF
>TRBD2|-|TRBV4-1|TRBJ2-3
TGCGCCAGCAGCCGATTAATCGGGCTAGCGGGAGGCGGAGATACGCAGTATTTT
CASSRLIGLAGGGDTQYF
>-|-|TRBV6-6|TRBJ1-1
TGTGCCAGCAGTTACAAGCCAGGAAACACTGAAGCTTTCTTT
CASSYKPGNTEAFF
>-|-|TRBV5-6|TRBJ1-6
TGTGCCAGCAGCTTGGTTGCAGGGTCGCGGTCACCCCTCCACTTT
CASSLVAGSRSPLHF
>TRBD1|-|TRBV10-1|TRBJ2-7
TGCGCCAGCAGTGACCCCGGGACAGGGATCTACGAGCAGTACTTC
CASSDPGTGIYEQYF
>TRBD1|-|TRBV5-1|TRBJ2-7
TGCGCCAGCAGCTTAGGGGGCGGATCCTACGAGCAGTACTTC
CASSLGGGSYEQYF
>-|-|TRBV4-1|TRBJ1-2
TGCGCCAGCAGCCAACCGGACAGCATCTATGGCTACACCTTC
CASSQPDSIYGYTF
>TRBD2|-|TRBV10-3|TRBJ2-7
TGTGCCATCAGTGAGACCCTAGCGGGAGGCCACGAGCAGTACTTC
CAISETLAGGHEQYF
>TRBD2|-|TRBV13|TRBJ2-7
TGTGCCAGCAGTTTTCAGCGGGGGTGGAAATACGAGCAGTACTTC
CASSFQRGWKYEQYF
>-|-|TRBV29-1|TRBJ2-3
TGCAGCGCAAGAAGGCGGCAGTCCACAGATACGCAGTATTTT
CSARRRQSTDTQYF
>TRBD2|-|TRBV19|TRBJ2-5
TGTGCCAGTAGTCGCGGGACTAGCGGGGGGCAAGAGACCCAGTACTTC
CASSRGTSGGQETQYF
>TRBD1|-|TRBV6-6|TRBJ2-7
TGTGCCAGCAGGGCGGGTGGGACAGGGGTAAGCTACGAGCAGTACTTC
CASRAGGTGVSYEQYF